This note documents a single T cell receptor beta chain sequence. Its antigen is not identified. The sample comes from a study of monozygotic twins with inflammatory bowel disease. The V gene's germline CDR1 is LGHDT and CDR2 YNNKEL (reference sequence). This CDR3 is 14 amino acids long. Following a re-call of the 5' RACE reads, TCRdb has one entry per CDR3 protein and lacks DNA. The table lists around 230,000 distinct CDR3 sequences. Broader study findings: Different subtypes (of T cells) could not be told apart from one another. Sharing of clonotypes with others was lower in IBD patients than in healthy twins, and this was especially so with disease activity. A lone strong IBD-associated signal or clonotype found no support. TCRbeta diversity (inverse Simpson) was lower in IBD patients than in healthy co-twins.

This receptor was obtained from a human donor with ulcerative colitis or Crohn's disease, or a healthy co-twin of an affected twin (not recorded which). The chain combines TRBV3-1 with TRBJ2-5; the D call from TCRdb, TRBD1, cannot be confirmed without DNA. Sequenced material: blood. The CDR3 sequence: CASSQVDRAETQYF.